This TCR beta chain was sequenced for a study of cytomegalovirus exposure and HLA in healthy donors. Points from the study as a whole: A few chains tied to CMV proved CMV antigen-specific in vitro. Researchers counted around 180 TCR beta chains as cytomegalovirus-associated.

About this clone itself: Its antigen is currently unknown.

Data came from immunoSEQ multiplex PCR; TCRdb stores just in-frame clones and leaves some out. Of 120,000 to 150,000 clones in the sample, around nine tenths were seen once. The donors were members of the validation cohort, which comprised 120 subjects and was separate from the first cohort of 670 or so subjects. CDR3 length: 14 amino acids. V gave up 5 bases and J gave up 3 bases; unmatched junction bases: 7. The germline V gene has CDR1 SGHVS and CDR2 FNYEAQ. The source material was PBMCs. The V gene is TRBV7-6, the J gene TRBJ2-7, with 7 bases identical to TRBD1. This clonotype was obtained from a man aged 18 to 35 in good health and CMV-seropositive. The CDR3 protein is CASSGRGTVYEQYF. The CDR3 region has the DNA TGTGCCAGCAGCGGACGTGGGACAGTCTACGAGCAGTACTTC.